Listed below are T cell receptor beta chains from one sample, sequenced in a study of long-term antiretroviral therapy in people with HIV. Sequenced by immunoSEQ multiplex PCR; TCRdb stores in-frame clones only, minus some. The sample shows tens of thousands of clones, roughly 87% of them seen only once. The specimen was unsorted PBMCs, collected 2 years after starting antiretroviral therapy. These receptor sequences come from a man over 45 with HIV. The CDR3 runs from the conserved cysteine through the conserved F or W. Fields, in order: V gene, clone size, CDR3 protein. Where a row states a size, it is once, few, many or the class of an expanded clone; other rows omit it.

V: TRBV27
size: .
CDR3: CASSPGSGQSSYEQYF

V: TRBV5-1
size: .
CDR3: CASSLGQGAFSGELFF

V: TRBV28
size: .
CDR3: CASSPPLAGVGNEQFF

V: TRBV4-3
size: .
CDR3: CASSPTLAGGHLNIQYF

V: TRBV10-2
size: .
CDR3: CASRVNTEAFF

V: TRBV11-2
size: .
CDR3: CASSKTRGDSYEQYF

V: TRBV6-4
size: .
CDR3: CASSVTGKSTEAFF

V: TRBV10-3
size: .
CDR3: CAISPGQLNQPQHF

V: TRBV7-9
size: .
CDR3: CASSLLRYNEQFF

V: TRBV5-1
size: .
CDR3: CASRDRGKGPYGYTF

V: TRBV9
size: once
CDR3: CASSVIGELFF

V: TRBV9
size: .
CDR3: CASSVGGVYNEQFF

V: TRBV28
size: .
CDR3: CASSRARLAGEADTQYF

V: TRBV10-2
size: .
CDR3: CASSDRGPYSNQPQHF

V: TRBV7-9
size: few
CDR3: CASSQDSSNQPQHF

V: TRBV27
size: .
CDR3: CASSWGQGGLYEQFF

V: TRBV4-1
size: .
CDR3: CASSQSLRTEAFF

V: TRBV2
size: once
CDR3: CASSEATREFSGNTIYF

V: TRBV9
size: .
CDR3: CASSVSGAVREKLFF

V: TRBV2
size: .
CDR3: CASSVLAGEETQYF

V: TRBV5-1
size: once
CDR3: CASSLAREDDTEAFF

V: TRBV5-3
size: .
CDR3: CARSSASGGHTDTQYF

V: TRBV4-3
size: .
CDR3: CASSFKGNTEAFF

V: TRBV6-6
size: once
CDR3: CASGLRGLNYNEQFF

V: TRBV11-3
size: once
CDR3: CASSFSGRLTQYF

V: TRBV7-9
size: .
CDR3: CASSPPPRSPYEQYF